This T cell receptor (beta chain) stems from a study of blood T cell repertoires in COVID-19. Per the germline V gene, CDR1 is SGHAT and CDR2 is FQNNGV. The CDR3 consists of 14 residues. Trimming pared 1 base from V and 10 bases from J, leaving 14 bases between. Profiling relied on immunoSEQ multiplex PCR, and the TCRdb table lists in-frame clones only, not all of them. This table holds fewer than 100,000 clones, 87% found once. This clone was seen a handful of times. The sequence was collected from an elderly woman with acute or convalescent COVID-19. The gene calls are TRBV11-2 and TRBJ2-1; the D gene is possibly TRBD2 (6 bases). Sequencing was carried out using peripheral blood. CDR3 sequence: CASSLGDAGNEQFF. The CDR3 DNA is TGTGCCAGCAGCTTAGGCGATGCGGGGAACGAGCAGTTCTTC.